The T cell receptor beta chain under discussion was sequenced for a study of T cell responses to AZD1222 COVID-19 vaccine (dated by TCRdb to about 2021). About the study as a whole: TCR sequencing covered more than 230 trial participants: about 210 given two doses of AZD1222 and about 26 given two doses of MenACWY control vaccine. Trial participants were enrolled into age subgroups of 18-55, 56-69 and 70-plus years, which contained 148, 28 and 57 TCR-sequenced participants, respectively. Overall study results and their limits: Reportedly, almost half of the unique spike-specific TCRs recognized epitopes lying outside the regions that are mutated in the B.1.351 and B.1.1.7 variants. CD4 TCRs associated with the vaccine covered the entire spike protein, and the dominant responses were in regions 160-218 and 743-854. After two AZD1222 doses, spike-specific TCR breadth and depth were significantly higher than at day 0 and than in MenACWY recipients. Because no day 14 peak-response samples were available, repertoires were characterized only after the peak T cell response. Participants were mostly white British, with more females than males. The authors suggested clonal diversity may have been underestimated. In the small 56-69-year group, the increase in depth fell short of significance, most likely because of low power. Conclusions about previously exposed vaccinees are limited, since just a handful of AZD1222 recipients were seropositive for SARS-CoV-2 at baseline.

The CDR3 regions of human TCRbeta chains were subjected to immunosequencing. The study's own analysis went as follows. TCRs in the repertoires were matched against a reference library of SARS-CoV-2-specific TCRs that had been generated with the MIRA antigen-specificity platform. Breadth was defined as the fraction of unique TCRs that were SARS-CoV-2-associated. Depth was defined as the fraction of total T cells that were SARS-CoV-2-associated. Each spike-specific TCR was assigned to its reactive spike region and to a CD4 or CD8 class using the MIRA data. Log10-transformed breadth and depth values were compared by one-way ANOVA with Sidak's multiple comparisons tests. This is the immuneACCESS table as TCRdb keeps it, with only in-frame sequences that have V and J called. A part of the clones is gone; compared with another copy, unresolved V genes explain less than half, and the rest is unexplained. V and J calls and clone size are as listed in that table; D and trimming were resolved from the DNA. Present in this sample are 130,000 or so clones, approximately 90% of which were seen just once. Less than 5% of the sample is taken by the ten largest.

In its sample, this clone was seen once. There is no known antigen for this receptor. Nothing much larger sits one base from this clone, and base qualities are not available. The time point label on this specimen signifies: about 28 days (+/-7) after the second vaccine dose. AZD1222 recipients whose second dose came at about 4 weeks and those whose second dose came at about 12 weeks were combined into one group, since spike-specific TCR depth and breadth did not differ between the two schedules. Vaccinee samples came from UK trials COV001 and COV002, including a single-blind randomized controlled phase 2/3 trial of AZD1222 (ChAdOx1 nCoV-19) in healthy adults. For TCRbeta chain sequencing, PBMC samples were collected from trial participants at day 0 and at day 28 after the second dose. The germline V gene (reference sequence) specifies SEHNR as CDR1 and FQNEAQ as CDR2. V was cut back by 2 bases and J by 9 bases, leaving a gap of 17 bases between them. The CDR3 has 15 amino acids, counting the end cysteine and phenylalanine. Only the CDR3 region is kept as DNA, spanning 45 bases read in frame from base 1.

This TCR was sampled from an adult who received the AZD1222 COVID-19 vaccine. The V gene is TRBV7-9 and the J gene is TRBJ2-1; the D gene remains uncertain. Sequenced here: peripheral blood, sampled 28 days after the second AZD1222 dose. The CDR3 reads CASSLMLGHVGEQFF. The DNA is as follows: TGTGCCAGCAGCTTAATGCTGGGTCATGTGGGTGAGCAGTTCTTC.